The TCR beta chain under discussion was sequenced for a study of regulatory T cells in long-lasting Graves disease. Overall study results and limits: Newly diagnosed Graves' patients had higher TCR diversity than persistent ones. TRBV28, TRBJ1-2 and TRBJ2-5 were favored in persistent disease.

Note on this clonotype: The antigen is undetermined.

Investigators prepared the TCR beta libraries by applying iRepertoire HTBI primers and Arm-PCR of CDR3 regions. TCRdb reanalysed the multiplex PCR reads using MiXCR and keeps one entry per CDR3 protein. The sample holds roughly 500,000 distinct CDR3 sequences; about 20% are singletons and the top ten take under 15%. This sample's time point: persistent/refractory GD, antithyroid drugs over 5 years with positive TRAb. After RNA was extracted from PBMCs, the TCR library was made from it. The V gene lost 7 bases and the J gene lost 6 bases, with 6 bases spanning the gap. Germline lookup yields CDR1 DFQATT and CDR2 SNEGSKA (reference sequence). CDR3 length: 9 residues.

The sequencing used peripheral blood mononuclear cells (PBMCs), collected when the disease was refractory, from a patient treated with antithyroid drugs. The rearrangement links TRBV20-1 to TRBJ2-5, with D possibly called TRBD1 or TRBD2 (5 bases each). The clonotype comes from a female donor with Graves disease. CDR3 amino acids: CSGGKTQYF. For the CDR3, the DNA is TGCAGTGGGGGGAAGACCCAGTACTTC.